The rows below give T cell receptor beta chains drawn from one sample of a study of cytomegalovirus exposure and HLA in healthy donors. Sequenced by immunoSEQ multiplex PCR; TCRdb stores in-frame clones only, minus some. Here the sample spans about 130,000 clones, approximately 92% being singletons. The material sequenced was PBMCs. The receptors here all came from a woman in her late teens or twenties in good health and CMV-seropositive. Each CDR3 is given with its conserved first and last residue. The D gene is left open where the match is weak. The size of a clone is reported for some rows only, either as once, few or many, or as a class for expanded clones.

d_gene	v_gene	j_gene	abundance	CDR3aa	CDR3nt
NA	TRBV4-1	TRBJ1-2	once	CASSQDPVNYGYTF	TGCGCCAGCAGCCAAGACCCCGTTAACTATGGCTACACCTTC
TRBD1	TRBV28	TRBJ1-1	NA	CASSSWDRGNTEAFF	TGTGCCAGCAGTTCCTGGGACAGGGGGAACACTGAAGCTTTCTTT
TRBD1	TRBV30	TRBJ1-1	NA	CAWRQGESTEAFF	TGTGCCTGGAGACAGGGGGAAAGCACTGAAGCTTTCTTT
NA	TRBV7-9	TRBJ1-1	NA	CASSLAGREDRGTEAFF	TGTGCCAGCAGCTTAGCGGGCCGGGAGGATCGGGGCACTGAAGCTTTCTTT
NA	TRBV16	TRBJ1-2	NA	CASSPSETPYGYTF	TGTGCCAGCAGCCCTTCGGAGACGCCCTATGGCTACACCTTC
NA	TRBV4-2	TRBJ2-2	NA	CASSQEGGPGLSELFF	TGTGCCAGCAGCCAAGAGGGGGGTCCGGGACTTTCGGAGCTGTTTTTT
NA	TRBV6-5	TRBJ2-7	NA	CASSSGGAVEQYF	TGTGCCAGCAGTTCGGGGGGCGCGGTCGAGCAGTACTTC
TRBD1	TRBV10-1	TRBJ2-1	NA	CASSVNPGQGSYNEQFF	TGCGCCAGCAGTGTAAATCCGGGACAGGGCTCCTACAATGAGCAGTTCTTC
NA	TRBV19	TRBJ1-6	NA	CASNGGSSPLHF	TGTGCCAGTAACGGGGGTAGCTCACCCCTCCACTTT
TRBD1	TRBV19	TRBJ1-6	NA	CASSMGQRSYNSPLHF	TGTGCCAGTAGTATGGGACAGCGCTCCTATAATTCACCCCTCCACTTT
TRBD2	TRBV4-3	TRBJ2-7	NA	CASSPGRGGYEQYF	TGCGCCAGCAGCCCGGGGAGGGGCGGGTACGAGCAGTACTTC
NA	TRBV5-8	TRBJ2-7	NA	CASSPLLIHEQYF	TGTGCCAGCAGCCCTCTACTGATCCACGAGCAGTACTTC
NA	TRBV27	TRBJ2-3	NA	CASSLGGGPTDTQYF	TGTGCCAGCAGTTTAGGGGGGGGGCCTACAGATACGCAGTATTTT
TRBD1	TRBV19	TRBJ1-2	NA	CASNFGTGGGGTYGYTF	TGTGCCAGTAACTTCGGGACAGGGGGAGGCGGTACCTATGGCTACACCTTC
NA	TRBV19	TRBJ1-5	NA	CASSMAGISNQPQHF	TGTGCCAGTAGTATGGCGGGCATAAGCAATCAGCCCCAGCATTTT
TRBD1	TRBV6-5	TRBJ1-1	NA	CASSRGQGSSEAFF	TGTGCCAGCAGTCGCGGACAGGGAAGTTCTGAAGCTTTCTTT
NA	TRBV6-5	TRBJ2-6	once	CASSFGRDPLVDVLTF	TGTGCCAGCAGTTTTGGCCGGGATCCCCTCGTGGACGTCCTGACTTTC
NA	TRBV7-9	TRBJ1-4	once	CASSLGLGGPNEKLFF	TGTGCCAGCAGCTTAGGGCTGGGGGGACCTAATGAAAAACTGTTTTTT